This T cell receptor (beta chain) was sequenced for a study of blood T cell repertoires in COVID-19. Study background: Some COVID-19 samples were acute and others convalescent; all came from the United States, Italy and Spain. T cells, B-cell-depleted T cells, or PBMCs supplied cDNA or gDNA.

The method was immunoSEQ multiplex PCR; TCRdb's version includes in-frame clones alone and lacks a portion of them. The repertoire holds around 70,000 clones, roughly 77% seen once, with roughly a tenth in the top ten. Germline CDR1 is KGHSH and CDR2 is LQKENI. CDR3 size: 13 residues. This clone showed up just a few times. The junction does not match germline at one end; this may be a read error. Specimen: peripheral blood. This sequence was found in a human donor in a cohort sampled during active COVID-19. This chain uses TRBV18 with TRBJ2-7, with D possibly being TRBD1 (6 bases). For the CDR3, the DNA is TGTGCCAGCTCACTACAGAACAGGGAGATCCCCAACTTC. Translated, it gives CASSLQNREIPNF.